A selection of T cell receptor beta chains follows, all from one sample in a study of shared clonotypes between healthy human individuals. This table comes from immunoSEQ multiplex PCR, and its TCRdb copy is limited to in-frame clones, with some not included. This sample has about 450,000 clones, with about 85% found just once. Sequencing was done on a sample of PBMCs. The source is a woman aged 40 to 49 in good health. Some clones in this sample may be carry-over from other donors' samples. Each CDR3 is given with its conserved first and last residue. Fields, in order: V gene, clone size, J gene, D gene, CDR3 DNA, CDR3 protein. The D gene is left open where the match is weak. Only some rows state a clone size, as once, few, many or a class for expanded clones.

V gene: TRBV15
clone size: NA
J gene: TRBJ1-1
D gene: NA
CDR3 DNA: TGTGCCACCAGCAGAGGAGGGGGTCCTACTGAAGCTTTCTTT
CDR3 protein: CATSRGGGPTEAFF

V gene: TRBV19
clone size: NA
J gene: TRBJ2-7
D gene: TRBD1
CDR3 DNA: TGTGCCAGTAGGCAGGGACAGGCAGCCTACGAGCAGTACTTC
CDR3 protein: CASRQGQAAYEQYF

V gene: TRBV7-9
clone size: NA
J gene: TRBJ2-3
D gene: TRBD2
CDR3 DNA: TGTGCCAGCAGCAGACTAGCGGGTTCAGATACGCAGTATTTT
CDR3 protein: CASSRLAGSDTQYF

V gene: TRBV6-5
clone size: NA
J gene: TRBJ1-1
D gene: NA
CDR3 DNA: TGTGCCAGCAGTTACGGGCAAAAAGAAACTGAAGCTTTCTTT
CDR3 protein: CASSYGQKETEAFF

V gene: TRBV19
clone size: few
J gene: TRBJ2-5
D gene: NA
CDR3 DNA: TGTGCCAGTAGTGAGATAACTAGGCAAGAGACCCAGTACTTC
CDR3 protein: CASSEITRQETQYF

V gene: TRBV5-4
clone size: few
J gene: TRBJ1-2
D gene: TRBD1
CDR3 DNA: TGTGCCAGCAGCGAGCGGACAGGGGTGTTTGGCTACACCTTC
CDR3 protein: CASSERTGVFGYTF

V gene: TRBV10-3
clone size: NA
J gene: TRBJ2-5
D gene: NA
CDR3 DNA: TGTGCCATCAGCCAACGACAGGTCCAAGAGACCCAGTACTTC
CDR3 protein: CAISQRQVQETQYF

V gene: TRBV12-5
clone size: NA
J gene: TRBJ2-1
D gene: TRBD2
CDR3 DNA: TGTGCTAGTGGTTTAGGAGCGGGATCATACAATGAGCAGTTCTTC
CDR3 protein: CASGLGAGSYNEQFF

V gene: TRBV10-3
clone size: NA
J gene: TRBJ2-3
D gene: NA
CDR3 DNA: TGTGCCATCAGTGAGTCTTCCGGGGGCGCCTCAGATACGCAGTATTTT
CDR3 protein: CAISESSGGASDTQYF

V gene: TRBV9
clone size: NA
J gene: TRBJ2-5
D gene: TRBD2
CDR3 DNA: TGTGCCAGCAGCCCCCTCACTGGGGGGAGGGTTCAAGAGACCCAGTACTTC
CDR3 protein: CASSPLTGGRVQETQYF

V gene: TRBV28
clone size: NA
J gene: TRBJ1-4
D gene: NA
CDR3 DNA: TGTGCCAGCGGCAAATATAGGAAACTGTTTTTT
CDR3 protein: CASGKYRKLFF

V gene: TRBV6-5
clone size: many
J gene: TRBJ2-3
D gene: TRBD1
CDR3 DNA: TGTGCCAGCGGATACGGGACAGATCACCCTACGCAGTATTTT
CDR3 protein: CASGYGTDHPTQYF

V gene: TRBV10-1
clone size: NA
J gene: TRBJ2-1
D gene: NA
CDR3 DNA: TGCGCCAGCAGTGAAGATACGCACAATGAGCAGTTCTTC
CDR3 protein: CASSEDTHNEQFF

V gene: TRBV9
clone size: NA
J gene: TRBJ2-7
D gene: TRBD2
CDR3 DNA: TGTGCCAGCAGCACCCACCCGGTGGCGGGAGCTATATCCTACGAGCAGTACTTC
CDR3 protein: CASSTHPVAGAISYEQYF

V gene: TRBV2
clone size: NA
J gene: TRBJ1-4
D gene: NA
CDR3 DNA: TGTGCCAGCAGTGAACGGGAAAAACTGTTTTTT
CDR3 protein: CASSEREKLFF

V gene: TRBV29-1
clone size: once
J gene: TRBJ2-1
D gene: TRBD2
CDR3 DNA: TGCAGCGTTGATGGCGGGAGGGGCTCCTACAATGAGCAGTTCTTC
CDR3 protein: CSVDGGRGSYNEQFF

V gene: TRBV10-3
clone size: NA
J gene: TRBJ2-5
D gene: TRBD2
CDR3 DNA: TGTGCCATCAGGGGGACTAGCGGGACTCAAGAGACCCAGTACTTC
CDR3 protein: CAIRGTSGTQETQYF

V gene: TRBV28
clone size: NA
J gene: TRBJ1-5
D gene: NA
CDR3 DNA: TGTGCCAGCAGTTTAAGTTCAGGAAATCAGCCCCAGCATTTT
CDR3 protein: CASSLSSGNQPQHF

V gene: TRBV21-1
clone size: NA
J gene: TRBJ2-3
D gene: NA
CDR3 DNA: TGTGCCAGCTGGAACAGACTAGCGGGGGGACGTACGCAGTATTTT
CDR3 protein: CASWNRLAGGRTQYF

V gene: TRBV5-8
clone size: NA
J gene: TRBJ2-3
D gene: NA
CDR3 DNA: TGTGCCAGCATGCGGGCCCCTAGCACAGATACGCAGTATTTT
CDR3 protein: CASMRAPSTDTQYF

V gene: TRBV6-1
clone size: NA
J gene: TRBJ1-2
D gene: TRBD1
CDR3 DNA: TGTGCCAGCAGTGTCAGGGGGCTGAACTATGGCTACACCTTC
CDR3 protein: CASSVRGLNYGYTF

V gene: TRBV5-4
clone size: once
J gene: TRBJ2-7
D gene: TRBD2
CDR3 DNA: TGTGCCAGCAGCCCATGGGACTATACGATAATCTACGAGCAGTACTTC
CDR3 protein: CASSPWDYTIIYEQYF

V gene: TRBV7-3
clone size: NA
J gene: TRBJ2-2
D gene: NA
CDR3 DNA: TGTGCCAGCAGCCGCAACACCGGGGAGCTGTTTTTT
CDR3 protein: CASSRNTGELFF

V gene: TRBV5-1
clone size: once
J gene: TRBJ2-3
D gene: TRBD2
CDR3 DNA: TGCGCCAGCAGCTTGGAAGGTAGCGGGAGGGCGGATACGCAGTATTTT
CDR3 protein: CASSLEGSGRADTQYF

V gene: TRBV6-6
clone size: NA
J gene: TRBJ2-7
D gene: NA
CDR3 DNA: TGTGCCACAGAGGACCCTCGGTGGGGGAACTACGAGCAGTACTTC
CDR3 protein: CATEDPRWGNYEQYF

V gene: TRBV18
clone size: few
J gene: TRBJ2-7
D gene: NA
CDR3 DNA: TGTGCCAGCTCACCACGGGTGGGGGAAGAGCAGTACTTC
CDR3 protein: CASSPRVGEEQYF

V gene: TRBV11-2
clone size: NA
J gene: TRBJ1-1
D gene: NA
CDR3 DNA: TGTGCCAGCAGCTTAGAACAGAACACTGAAGCTTTCTTT
CDR3 protein: CASSLEQNTEAFF

V gene: TRBV2
clone size: NA
J gene: TRBJ2-5
D gene: NA
CDR3 DNA: TGTGCCAGCAGTCGCGGGGCTACTGAGACCCAGTACTTC
CDR3 protein: CASSRGATETQYF

V gene: TRBV18
clone size: NA
J gene: TRBJ2-1
D gene: NA
CDR3 DNA: TGTGCCAGCTCACCTAGTACCAATGAGCAGTTCTTC
CDR3 protein: CASSPSTNEQFF

V gene: TRBV30
clone size: NA
J gene: TRBJ1-1
D gene: NA
CDR3 DNA: TGTGCCTGGAGTGTAATCGAGGTAGCTTTCTTT
CDR3 protein: CAWSVIEVAFF

V gene: TRBV4-1
clone size: NA
J gene: TRBJ1-3
D gene: TRBD1
CDR3 DNA: TGCGCCAGCAGCCTGCAGGACAGGGCTGGAAACACCATATATTTT
CDR3 protein: CASSLQDRAGNTIYF

V gene: TRBV5-6
clone size: NA
J gene: TRBJ1-2
D gene: NA
CDR3 DNA: TGTGCCAGCAGCTTCTTTTCGGCCGGCTATGGCTACACCTTC
CDR3 protein: CASSFFSAGYGYTF

V gene: TRBV28
clone size: NA
J gene: TRBJ2-1
D gene: NA
CDR3 DNA: TGTGCCAGCAGTTTACCGACAGAAGATGAGCAGTTCTTC
CDR3 protein: CASSLPTEDEQFF

V gene: TRBV10-3
clone size: few
J gene: TRBJ1-5
D gene: NA
CDR3 DNA: TGTGCCATCAGTGAGGACAGGTATCAGCCCCAGCATTTT
CDR3 protein: CAISEDRYQPQHF

V gene: TRBV5-4
clone size: NA
J gene: TRBJ2-3
D gene: NA
CDR3 DNA: TGTGCCAGCAGCTTGGACAGCCCAGGGGATACGCAGTATTTT
CDR3 protein: CASSLDSPGDTQYF

V gene: TRBV7-6
clone size: few
J gene: TRBJ2-7
D gene: TRBD2
CDR3 DNA: TGTGCCAGCAGCCCGGACGGACTAGCGAGTTTCCACGAGCAGTACTTC
CDR3 protein: CASSPDGLASFHEQYF

V gene: TRBV4-2
clone size: NA
J gene: TRBJ2-7
D gene: TRBD2
CDR3 DNA: TGTGCCAGCAGCTATGTAAGCAGCGGGACCGCCTACGAGCAGTACTTC
CDR3 protein: CASSYVSSGTAYEQYF

V gene: TRBV7-2
clone size: NA
J gene: TRBJ2-5
D gene: NA
CDR3 DNA: TGTGCCAGCAGCTCTCGCACGGGAGTCGAGACCCAGTACTTC
CDR3 protein: CASSSRTGVETQYF

V gene: TRBV18
clone size: NA
J gene: TRBJ1-1
D gene: NA
CDR3 DNA: TGTGCCAGCTCCATGGACAGGAACACTGAAGCTTTCTTT
CDR3 protein: CASSMDRNTEAFF

V gene: TRBV4-1
clone size: NA
J gene: TRBJ2-1
D gene: TRBD1
CDR3 DNA: TGCGCCAGCAGCCTCACGGGACAGGGAGGGTACAATGAGCAGTTCTTC
CDR3 protein: CASSLTGQGGYNEQFF

V gene: TRBV4-2
clone size: NA
J gene: TRBJ2-3
D gene: NA
CDR3 DNA: TGTGCCAGCAGCCAAGAGGGCAGCGGGAGCACAGATACGCAGTATTTT
CDR3 protein: CASSQEGSGSTDTQYF

V gene: TRBV7-2
clone size: NA
J gene: TRBJ2-2
D gene: NA
CDR3 DNA: TGTGCCAGCAGCTCCCCCGGTTCGAACACCGGGGAGCTGTTTTTT
CDR3 protein: CASSSPGSNTGELFF

V gene: TRBV7-2
clone size: NA
J gene: TRBJ1-1
D gene: NA
CDR3 DNA: TGTGCCAGCAGCTTAGCGGGGGGGAGGAACACTGAAGCTTTCTTT
CDR3 protein: CASSLAGGRNTEAFF

V gene: TRBV5-6
clone size: NA
J gene: TRBJ2-1
D gene: NA
CDR3 DNA: TGTGCCAGCAGCCCTGGACTGAACAATGAGCAGTTCTTC
CDR3 protein: CASSPGLNNEQFF

V gene: TRBV5-1
clone size: NA
J gene: TRBJ1-5
D gene: NA
CDR3 DNA: TGCGCCAGCAGCTTGGGGGATGGCAATCAGCCCCAGCATTTT
CDR3 protein: CASSLGDGNQPQHF

V gene: TRBV5-1
clone size: few
J gene: TRBJ2-1
D gene: NA
CDR3 DNA: TGCGCCAGCAGCTTAAGGAGGGACTCCTACAATGAGCAGTTCTTC
CDR3 protein: CASSLRRDSYNEQFF

V gene: TRBV5-1
clone size: many
J gene: TRBJ2-4
D gene: NA
CDR3 DNA: TGCGCCAGCAGCTTGTACGGGGCCGGAATGGAAGCCAAAAACATTCAGTACTTC
CDR3 protein: CASSLYGAGMEAKNIQYF

V gene: TRBV7-9
clone size: NA
J gene: TRBJ1-2
D gene: NA
CDR3 DNA: TGTGCCAGCAGCTTACTCGGTGGGCCGTTGAGGGAGGGCTACACCTTC
CDR3 protein: CASSLLGGPLREGYTF

V gene: TRBV18
clone size: NA
J gene: TRBJ1-5
D gene: NA
CDR3 DNA: TGTGCCAGCTCACCACGGCCAGCTTATAGCAATCAGCCCCAGCATTTT
CDR3 protein: CASSPRPAYSNQPQHF

V gene: TRBV4-1
clone size: NA
J gene: TRBJ2-5
D gene: TRBD2
CDR3 DNA: TGCGCCAGCAGCCAAGATACGGGACTAGGGACCAAGAGACCCGGGACCCAGTACTTC
CDR3 protein: CASSQDTGLGTKRPGTQYF

V gene: TRBV2
clone size: NA
J gene: TRBJ2-7
D gene: TRBD2
CDR3 DNA: TGTGCCAGCAGTGCGGGTAGCGGGTCCCTAGGGTTC
CDR3 protein: CASSAGSGSLGF